The source of this T cell receptor beta chain is a study of cytomegalovirus exposure and HLA in healthy donors. While the first cohort had around 700 subjects, the donors belonged to the separate validation cohort of roughly 120 subjects. Data came from immunoSEQ multiplex PCR; TCRdb stores just in-frame clones and leaves some out. The sample has a few hundred thousand clones, 86% seen once; the top ten hold about 0.91%. The CDR3 length is 14 residues. CDR1 and CDR2 (germline): SGHRS, YFSETQ. With 0 bases removed from V and 2 bases from J, the gap between germline ends came to 6 bases. V gene TRBV5-1 combines with J gene TRBJ2-1; D is ambiguous. This receptor was taken from a woman aged 18 to 35 in good health and CMV-seronegative. The material sequenced was PBMCs. CDR3: CASSLERTYNEQFF. DNA of the CDR3: TGCGCCAGCAGCTTGGAGAGAACCTACAATGAGCAGTTCTTC.